This T cell receptor beta chain came from a study of regulatory T cells in long-lasting Graves disease (dated by TCRdb to the early 2020s). Background for the entire study: In the newly diagnosed Graves' disease group, patients had been taking antithyroid drugs for less than 3 months. Patients with persistent Graves' disease were compared with patients with newly diagnosed Graves' disease using TCR sequencing and RNA sequencing of peripheral blood. The study took place in China and was registered as a clinical trial. A total of around 35 samples underwent TCR sequencing: some 13 from persistent and 20 from newly diagnosed Graves' disease patients.

What the work shows at the level of the full study, not this receptor alone: More public clonotypes were shared among persistent patients (roughly 3,000) than among newly diagnosed patients (approximately 1,000). Preferential use of TRBV28, TRBJ1-2 and TRBJ2-5 was observed in persistent disease, whereas TRBV20-1 and TRBJ2-1 were favored in newly diagnosed disease. The study examined only peripheral blood because the primary lesion, thyroid tissue, could not be accessed. The authors noted that the small sample size was a limitation that may lower accuracy. Only the TCR beta chain was sequenced and analyzed. Persistent Graves' disease patients showed lower TCR Shannon entropy and fewer highly expanded clones than newly diagnosed patients, suggesting clonal expansion.

Spanning cysteine to phenylalanine, the CDR3 consists of 15 amino acids. The kept DNA is CDR3 alone, 45 bases in frame from the first base. CDR1 and CDR2 (DFQATT, SNEGSKA) derive from the germline V gene (reference sequence). The time point label on this specimen signifies: newly diagnosed GD, antithyroid drugs for less than 3 months. For both TCR sequencing and RNA sequencing, RNA was extracted from PBMCs in TRIzol. Graves' disease was diagnosed according to American Thyroid Association guidelines. Patients were recruited from an endocrinology department in Xi'an, China. Each patient gave about 9.1 milliliters of peripheral blood, collected in an EDTA anticoagulant tube. Ficoll Paque Plus density gradient separation was used to isolate PBMCs, and no further T cell sorting was performed. An Agilent 2100 Bioanalyzer and agarose gel were used to check RNA quality, while a NanoDrop 2000 measured RNA concentration.

To note about this clonotype: There is no known antigen for this receptor. Possible read error: a much larger clone is one base away.

Library prep was done by multiplex PCR. The sequencer listed for this sample is Illumina HiSeq 4000. TCR beta libraries were built with iRepertoire HTBI primers and Arm-PCR amplification of CDR3 regions. PCR products were gel purified before sequencing. Processing in the source paper ran as follows. A total of under 80 TRBV and approximately 15 TRBJ segments were identified across samples and were used for gene usage analysis of CDR3 amino acid clonotypes. COPE and FqMerger were used to merge the filtered high-quality paired reads into contigs. BLAST was used to align contigs to IMGT TRBV, TRBD and TRBJ reference genes, with CDR3 defined following IMGT. Clonotypes above 0.1% frequency were classified as highly expanded clones. Shannon entropy was used to measure repertoire diversity, and the Gini coefficient was used to measure V-J evenness. Clonotypes shared by more than one individual were considered public. Using fastp at Q25 and MiXCR, TCRdb reprocessed the public reads and kept productive beta chains. Records with the same CDR3 protein are collapsed into one entry carrying the most frequent genes and DNA. TCRdb, not the original authors, processed these V and J calls. The sample table lists some 460,000 distinct CDR3 sequences, 16% of them with a count of one. The ten largest account for 12% of the sample.

A further study also used this sample, focusing on T cells in Graves' hyperthyroidism and ophthalmopathy. The second study also describes: A patient counted as having stable Graves' hyperthyroidism if no progression to ophthalmopathy occurred over 18 months of follow-up. The hyperthyroidism patients were between 18 and 65 years old and newly diagnosed, with a disease duration of less than 2 months. The study excluded patients with uncontrolled infections, other autoimmune diseases, pregnancy or lactation. Diagnoses were established on the basis of clinical symptoms, serum thyroxine and TRAb, thyroid ultrasound, and orbital computed tomography. For the first round of RT-PCR on the TCR CDR3, the HTBI primer set was used together with the Qiagen OneStep RT-PCR kit. Most expanded thyroid clonotypes (frequency above 0.001) were also detected in blood, suggesting blood repertoires may reflect thyroid immune responses. In cross-validation, a model built on a 13 V-J signature told ophthalmopathy apart from stable hyperthyroidism with 85% to 90% sensitivity and about 81% specificity, and in testing the same model reached 80%/75%. In validation, progression to ophthalmopathy was predicted by the model with roughly 71% sensitivity and approximately 78% specificity, a median of about 6 months before onset. TCR V-J signatures able to tell the groups apart were searched for in a discovery cohort of 100 or so patients, of whom around 43 had Graves' ophthalmopathy and roughly 57 had stable Graves' hyperthyroidism. Whether ophthalmopathy could be predicted prospectively was tested in an independent validation cohort made up of about 18 hyperthyroidism patients plus 17 patients who later progressed to ophthalmopathy. The roughly 91 discovery patients were randomly divided into training and test sets at a 7:3 ratio. Thyroid tissue and blood T-cell repertoires from several Graves' hyperthyroidism patients were also compared in the study. Once sampling was done, hyperthyroidism patients were given methimazole at a starting dose of 30 mg daily, whereas ophthalmopathy patients were given high-dose intravenous methylprednisolone. Libraries were constructed in a second round of multiplex PCR, after which size selection and purification were carried out. Sequencing of the libraries was done on an Illumina HiSeq2000 using paired-end 100 bp reads. Raw data were processed with SOAPnuke, discarding reads with adapters, uncalled bases, mean Phred below 15, or no exact constant-primer or identifier match. COPE v1.2.5 was used to merge the high-quality paired reads, and each unique nucleotide sequence was defined as a clonotype. MiTCR v1.1 was used to align clonotypes to the IMGT TRBV, TRBD and TRBJ reference segments. The analysis was restricted to V-J combinations with a frequency above 0.0001, which together covered approximately 99% of the repertoires. A TCS score was defined as the ratio of F50 (clonal expansion) to E x V (chaos), with BLOSUM62-based TCRdist applied between CDR3 peptides within each V-J. Welch's t-statistics and random forest reduced several hundred V-J features to 10 to 15, which were used in a naive Bayes classifier (R e1071). No statistical method was used to fix the sample size in advance, and group allocation was not hidden from the investigators. According to the paper, TCR Vbeta CDR3 sequencing was carried out on 135 peripheral blood samples, which came from some 41 ophthalmopathy, under 85 hyperthyroidism and 17 progressor patients.

The sequence joins TRBV20-1 to TRBJ1-4, with TRBD1 perhaps the D gene, on 5 matching bases. The starting material was peripheral blood mononuclear cells (PBMCs), obtained at new diagnosis, from a patient treated with antithyroid drugs. The receptor was derived from a man aged 40-49 years with Graves disease. Donor details come from another sample of the same person, matched by shared clones. The sequenced DNA is TGCAGTACTAGAGATTGGAGGGGCTCTAATGAAAAACTGTTTTTT. Its product reads: CSTRDWRGSNEKLFF.